A selection of T cell receptor beta chains follows, all from one sample in a study of neurological immune-mediated disorders. In TCRdb, the 5' RACE reads were re-called with MiXCR into one record per CDR3 protein. The table shows tens of thousands of distinct CDR3 sequences, with around 10% occurring only once. The sample was PBMCs. These receptors all stem from a middle-aged man in good health. Both conserved end residues are part of each CDR3. D genes are given only for firm matches. Only part of the rows carry a size: once, few, many, or a class if the clone is expanded.

J	V	size	D	CDR3	DNA
TRBJ1-5	TRBV7-2	many	TRBD1	CASSPEGRGTQPQHF	TGTGCCAGCAGCCCGGAGGGCAGGGGGACTCAGCCCCAGCATTTT
TRBJ2-5	TRBV29-1	many	TRBD2	CSVGGLAEPYQETQYF	TGCAGCGTTGGGGGACTAGCGGAGCCTTACCAAGAGACCCAGTACTTC
TRBJ2-7	TRBV20-1	many	TRBD1	CSARIGQGGLEQYF	TGCAGTGCTCGAATTGGACAGGGGGGACTCGAGCAGTACTTC
TRBJ2-3	TRBV12-3/TRBV12-4	many	TRBD1	CASSISTTGADTQYF	TGTGCCAGCAGTATCTCAACAACAGGGGCAGATACGCAGTATTTT
TRBJ2-1	TRBV5-1	.	.	CASSIYLCSVLGYEQFF	.
TRBJ2-3	TRBV3-1	many	.	CASSQADTQYF	TGTGCCAGCAGCCAAGCAGATACGCAGTATTTT
TRBJ2-3	TRBV5-1	many	.	CASMSGRGIQDTQYF	TGCGCCAGCATGTCAGGTCGGGGGATCCAAGATACGCAGTATTTT
TRBJ2-2	TRBV3-1	many	.	CASSPGVNTGELFF	TGTGCCAGCAGCCCTGGAGTTAACACCGGGGAGCTGTTTTTT
TRBJ2-2	TRBV7-3	many	TRBD1	CASSLPRDRQNTGELFF	TGTGCCAGCAGCTTACCGAGGGACAGGCAGAACACCGGGGAGCTGTTTTTT
TRBJ2-3	TRBV5-6	many	.	CASSLGAAPSTDTQYF	TGTGCCAGCAGCTTGGGGGCGGCTCCCTCCACAGATACGCAGTATTTT
TRBJ2-1	TRBV9	many	TRBD2	CASSVVGGAYNEQFF	TGTGCCAGCAGCGTAGTGGGGGGGGCCTACAATGAGCAGTTCTTC
TRBJ1-6	TRBV12-3/TRBV12-4	many	.	CASSLVSRGDSPLHF	TGTGCCAGCAGTTTAGTGTCCAGGGGTGATTCACCCCTCCACTTT
TRBJ1-2	TRBV18	many	TRBD1	CASSPNPFRTGNYGYTF	TGTGCCAGCTCACCGAATCCCTTCAGGACAGGGAACTATGGCTACACCTTC
TRBJ2-3	TRBV7-3	many	.	CASSLISGNTQYF	TGTGCCAGCAGCTTAATATCTGGGAATACGCAGTATTTT